The 2 T cell receptor beta chains below come from one sample, sequenced in a study of shared clonotypes between healthy human individuals. Clones were read by immunoSEQ multiplex PCR, and TCRdb kept only the in-frame ones, dropping some. This table has under 1,100,000 clones, more than 75% appearing once. The sample consisted of memory CD4+ T cells from PBMCs. Subset of the sample: CD45RA-negative fraction. These receptors were collected from a young man in good health. Some clones in this sample may be carry-over from other donors' samples.

The chain uses TRBV20-1 and TRBJ2-3, with D uncertain. CDR3 length: 11 residues. Germline V lookup: CDR1 DFQATT, CDR2 SNEGSKA (reference sequence). Trimming took 1 base from V and 9 from J, leaving 8 bases between them. The CDR3 nucleotides read TGCAGTGCTAGAGGGCAGGTGACGCAGTATTTT. It yields the protein CSARGQVTQYF.

V usage is TRBV7-9 and J usage is TRBJ2-4; D not resolved. The germline V gene has CDR1 SEHNR and CDR2 FQNEAQ (reference sequence). The CDR3 is 15 residues long. Trimming stripped 0 bases from V and 0 bases from J, with 6 bases between. In DNA, the CDR3 is TGTGCCAGCAGCTTAGCGCACCCAGCCAAAAACATTCAGTACTTC. This sequence encodes CASSLAHPAKNIQYF.